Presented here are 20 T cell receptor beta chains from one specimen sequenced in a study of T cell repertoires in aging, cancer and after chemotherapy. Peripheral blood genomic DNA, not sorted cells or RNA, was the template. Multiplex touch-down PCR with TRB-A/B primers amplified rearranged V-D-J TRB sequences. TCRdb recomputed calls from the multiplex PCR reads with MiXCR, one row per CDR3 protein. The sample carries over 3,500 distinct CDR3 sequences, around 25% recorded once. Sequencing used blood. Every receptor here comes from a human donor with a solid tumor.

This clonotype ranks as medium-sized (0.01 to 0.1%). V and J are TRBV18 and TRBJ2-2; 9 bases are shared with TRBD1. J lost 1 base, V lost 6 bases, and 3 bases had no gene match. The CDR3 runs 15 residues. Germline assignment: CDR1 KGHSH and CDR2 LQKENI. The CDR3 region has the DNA TGTGCCAGCTCGTCGGGACAGGGGAACACCGGGGAGCTGTTTTTT. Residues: CASSSGQGNTGELFF.

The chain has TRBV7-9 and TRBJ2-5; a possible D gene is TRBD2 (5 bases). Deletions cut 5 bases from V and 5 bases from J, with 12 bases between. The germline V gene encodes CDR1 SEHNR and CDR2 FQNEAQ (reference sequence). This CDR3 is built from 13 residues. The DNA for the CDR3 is TGTGCCAGCAGCCAACATAGCGCCGAGACCCAGTACTTC. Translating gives CASSQHSAETQYF.

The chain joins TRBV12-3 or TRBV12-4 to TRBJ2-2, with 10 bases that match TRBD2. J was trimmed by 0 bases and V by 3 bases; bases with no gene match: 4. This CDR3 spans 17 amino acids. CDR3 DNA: TGTGCCAGCAGTTTCGGCCTAGCGGGGGCGAACACCGGGGAGCTGTTTTTT. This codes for CASSFGLAGANTGELFF.

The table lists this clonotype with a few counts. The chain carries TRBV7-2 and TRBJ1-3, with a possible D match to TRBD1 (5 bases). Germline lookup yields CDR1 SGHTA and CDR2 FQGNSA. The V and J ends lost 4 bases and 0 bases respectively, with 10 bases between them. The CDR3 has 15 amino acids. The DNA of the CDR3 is TGTGCCAGCAGCTCAGACAGTGTCTCTGGAAACACCATATATTTT. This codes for CASSSDSVSGNTIYF.

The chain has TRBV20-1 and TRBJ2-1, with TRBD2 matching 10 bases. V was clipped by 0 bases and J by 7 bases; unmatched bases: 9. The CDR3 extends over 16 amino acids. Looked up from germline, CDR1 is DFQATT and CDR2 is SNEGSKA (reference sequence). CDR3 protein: CSARDFQREGLNEQFF. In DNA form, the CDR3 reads TGCAGTGCTAGAGATTTTCAGCGGGAGGGCCTAAATGAGCAGTTCTTC.

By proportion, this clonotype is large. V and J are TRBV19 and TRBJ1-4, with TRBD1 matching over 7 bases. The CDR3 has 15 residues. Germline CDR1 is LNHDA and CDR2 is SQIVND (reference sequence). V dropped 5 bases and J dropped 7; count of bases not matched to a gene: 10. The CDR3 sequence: CASSSRQGEVEKLFF. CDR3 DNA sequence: TGTGCCAGTAGTTCCCGACAGGGAGAGGTTGAAAAACTGTTTTTT.

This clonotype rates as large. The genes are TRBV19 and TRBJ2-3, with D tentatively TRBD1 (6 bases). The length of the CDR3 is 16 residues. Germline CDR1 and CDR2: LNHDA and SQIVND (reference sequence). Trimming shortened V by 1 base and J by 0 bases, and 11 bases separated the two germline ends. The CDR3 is CASSIGQGFSTDTQYF. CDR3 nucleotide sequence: TGTGCCAGTAGTATAGGCCAGGGGTTTAGCACAGATACGCAGTATTTT.

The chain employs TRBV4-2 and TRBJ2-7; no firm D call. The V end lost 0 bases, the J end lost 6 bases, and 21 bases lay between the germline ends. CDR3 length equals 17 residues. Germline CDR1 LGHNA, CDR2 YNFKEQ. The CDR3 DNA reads TGTGCCAGCAGCCAAGAAAGTTGGTCGGGTCTCCTTAGCGAGCAGTACTTC. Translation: CASSQESWSGLLSEQYF.

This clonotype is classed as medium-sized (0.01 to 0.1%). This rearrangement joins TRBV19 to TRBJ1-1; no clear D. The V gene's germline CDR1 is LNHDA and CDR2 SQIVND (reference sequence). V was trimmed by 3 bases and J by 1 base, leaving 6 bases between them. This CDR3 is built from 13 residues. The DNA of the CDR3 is TGTGCCAGTAGTATTGGGCAGAACACTGAAGCTTTCTTT. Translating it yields CASSIGQNTEAFF. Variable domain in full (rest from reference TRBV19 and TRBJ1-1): DGGITQSPKYLFRKEGQNVTLSCEQNLNHDAMYWYRQDPGQGLRLIYYSQIVNDFQKGDIAEGYSVSREKKESFPLTVTSAQKNPTAFYLCASSIGQNTEAFFGQGTRLTVV.

The CDR3 is CASSHDRVRGNQPQHF. In nucleotides, the CDR3 is TGTGCCAGCAGCCACGACAGGGTTCGGGGCAATCAGCCCCAGCATTTT. The chain carries TRBV28 and TRBJ1-5; 7 bases fit TRBD1. The CDR3 sequence is 16 residues long. Germline loops: CDR1 MDHEN, CDR2 SYDVKM. The V segment lost 6 bases and the J segment 2 bases; nucleotides outside the gene matches: 10. Variable domain in full (rest from reference TRBV28 and TRBJ1-5): DVKVTQSSRYLVKRTGEKVFLECVQDMDHENMFWYRQDPGLGLRLIYFSYDVKMKEKGDIPEGYSVSREKKERFSLILESASTNQTSMYLCASSHDRVRGNQPQHFGDGTRLSIL.

The CDR3 coding sequence is TGTGCCAGCAGTGAATGGGGGGGGGACTATCCTTATATCGAGCAGTACTTC. This gives the protein CASSEWGGDYPYIEQYF. This chain links TRBV6-1 with TRBJ2-7; 7 bases fit TRBD2. V shed 2 bases, J shed 6 bases, and the junction held 16 bases outside the gene matches. CDR3 size: 17 residues. From germline, CDR1 is MNHNS and CDR2 SASEGT.

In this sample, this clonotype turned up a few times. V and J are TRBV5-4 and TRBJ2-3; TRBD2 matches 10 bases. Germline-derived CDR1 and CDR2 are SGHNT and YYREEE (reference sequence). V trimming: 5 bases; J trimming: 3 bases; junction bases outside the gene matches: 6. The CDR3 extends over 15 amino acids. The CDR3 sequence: CASSIAGGTTDTQYF. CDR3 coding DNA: TGTGCCAGCAGTATAGCGGGAGGTACGACAGATACGCAGTATTTT.

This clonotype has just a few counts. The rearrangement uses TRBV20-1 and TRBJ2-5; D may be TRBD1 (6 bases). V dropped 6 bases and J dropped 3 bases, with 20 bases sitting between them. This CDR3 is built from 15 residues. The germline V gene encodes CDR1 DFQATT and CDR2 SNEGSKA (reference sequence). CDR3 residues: CSAPLPGQEKETQYF. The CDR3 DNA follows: TGCAGTGCCCCCCTCCCGGGACAAGAAAAAGAGACCCAGTACTTC.

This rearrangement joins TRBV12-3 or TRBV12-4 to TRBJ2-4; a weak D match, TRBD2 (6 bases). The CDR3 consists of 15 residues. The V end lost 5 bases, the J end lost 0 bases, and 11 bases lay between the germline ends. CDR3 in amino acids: CASSPGTLAKNIQYF. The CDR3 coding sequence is TGTGCCAGCAGTCCAGGGACTTTAGCCAAAAACATTCAGTACTTC.

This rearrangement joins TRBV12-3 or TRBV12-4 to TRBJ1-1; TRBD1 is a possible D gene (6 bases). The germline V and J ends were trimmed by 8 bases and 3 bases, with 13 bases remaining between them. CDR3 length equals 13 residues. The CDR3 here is CASGLQGYTEAFF. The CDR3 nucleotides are TGTGCCAGCGGATTACAGGGATACACTGAAGCTTTCTTT.

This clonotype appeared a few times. CDR3 nucleotides: TGCAGTGCTAGTTTAGATTTCTACGAGCAGTACTTC. This translates into CSASLDFYEQYF. The genes are TRBV20-1 and TRBJ2-7; D ambiguous. The CDR3 has 12 amino acids. From germline, CDR1 is DFQATT and CDR2 SNEGSKA (reference sequence). Trimming took 3 bases from V and 3 from J, leaving 9 bases between them.

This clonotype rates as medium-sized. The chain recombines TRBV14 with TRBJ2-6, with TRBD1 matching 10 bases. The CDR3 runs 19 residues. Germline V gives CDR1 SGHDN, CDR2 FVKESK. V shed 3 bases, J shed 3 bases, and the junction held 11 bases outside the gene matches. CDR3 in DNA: TGTGCCAGCAGCCAGGGTCGGGACAGGGGTCTTGATGGGGCCAACGTCCTGACTTTC. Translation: CASSQGRDRGLDGANVLTF.

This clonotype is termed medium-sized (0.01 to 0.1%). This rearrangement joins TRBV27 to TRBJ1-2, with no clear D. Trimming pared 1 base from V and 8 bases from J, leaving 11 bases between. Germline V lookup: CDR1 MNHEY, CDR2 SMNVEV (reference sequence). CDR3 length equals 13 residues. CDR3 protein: CASSLLAAGGYTF. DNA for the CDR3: TGTGCCAGCAGTTTATTGGCAGCTGGAGGCTACACCTTC.

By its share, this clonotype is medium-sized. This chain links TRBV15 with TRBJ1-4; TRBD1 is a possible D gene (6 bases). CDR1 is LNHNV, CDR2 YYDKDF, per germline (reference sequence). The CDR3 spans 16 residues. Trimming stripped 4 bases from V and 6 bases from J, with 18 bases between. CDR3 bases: TGTGCCACCAGCATCAGAATTATTCCAGGGGATGAAAAACTGTTTTTT. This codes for CATSIRIIPGDEKLFF.

CDR3 in DNA: TGCAGTGCTAGAGTTAAGGGGCCTATACCAGGGAGGGGGGTGCGGGAAAAACTGTTTTTT. Protein: CSARVKGPIPGRGVREKLFF. This sequence joins TRBV20-1 and TRBJ1-4; D possibly corresponds to TRBD1 (6 bases). This CDR3 is built from 20 residues. Germline loops: CDR1 DFQATT, CDR2 SNEGSKA (reference sequence). Trimming removed 1 base at V and 8 bases at J, with 32 bases between.